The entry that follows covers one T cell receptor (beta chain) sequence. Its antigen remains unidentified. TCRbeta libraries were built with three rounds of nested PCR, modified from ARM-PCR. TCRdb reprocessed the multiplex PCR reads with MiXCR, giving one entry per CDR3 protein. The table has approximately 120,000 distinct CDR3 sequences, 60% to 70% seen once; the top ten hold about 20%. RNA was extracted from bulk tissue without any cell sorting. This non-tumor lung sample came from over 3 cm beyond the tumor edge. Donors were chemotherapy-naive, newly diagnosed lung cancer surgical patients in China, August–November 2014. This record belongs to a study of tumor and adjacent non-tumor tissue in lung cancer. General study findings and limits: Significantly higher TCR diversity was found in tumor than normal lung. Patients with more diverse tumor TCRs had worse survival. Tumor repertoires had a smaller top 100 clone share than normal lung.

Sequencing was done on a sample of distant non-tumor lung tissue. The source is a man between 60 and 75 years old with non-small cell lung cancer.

CDR3 sequence (DNA): TGTATCAGCAATCTGAGAGGAACCGGGGAGCTGTTTTTT. Amino acids: CISNLRGTGELFF. The chain combines TRBV6-2 or TRBV6-3 with TRBJ2-2; no clear D. Germline CDR1 reads MNHEY; CDR2 reads SVGEGT. There are 13 residues in the CDR3.